This TCR beta chain was recorded in a study of blood T cells in healthy people across ages. Study context: When template switching was applied, about one barcoded beta molecule was captured per two T cells.

To note about this clonotype: One junction end disagrees with the germline gene, perhaps due to a read error.

Using a J-beta primer mix together with a sample-barcoded 5' primer, a second PCR was run for about 6 to 11 cycles. One entry per CDR3 protein, called by TCRdb with MiXCR from the 5' RACE reads. The top ten hold 40% to 50% of the sample, which has 700,000 to 900,000 distinct CDR3 sequences, about 53% seen once. Germline values: CDR1 KGHSH, CDR2 LQKENI. The CDR3 is made up of 15 amino acids. The V gene is TRBV18, the J gene TRBJ2-6; tentatively, D is TRBD1 (5 bases). The TCR was taken from a man older than 75 in good health. Sequencing input: blood. CDR3 in amino acids: CASSPPGPGATVLTF. The CDR3 DNA follows: TGTGCCAGCTCACCACCGGGGCCTGGGGCCACCGTCCTGACTTTC.